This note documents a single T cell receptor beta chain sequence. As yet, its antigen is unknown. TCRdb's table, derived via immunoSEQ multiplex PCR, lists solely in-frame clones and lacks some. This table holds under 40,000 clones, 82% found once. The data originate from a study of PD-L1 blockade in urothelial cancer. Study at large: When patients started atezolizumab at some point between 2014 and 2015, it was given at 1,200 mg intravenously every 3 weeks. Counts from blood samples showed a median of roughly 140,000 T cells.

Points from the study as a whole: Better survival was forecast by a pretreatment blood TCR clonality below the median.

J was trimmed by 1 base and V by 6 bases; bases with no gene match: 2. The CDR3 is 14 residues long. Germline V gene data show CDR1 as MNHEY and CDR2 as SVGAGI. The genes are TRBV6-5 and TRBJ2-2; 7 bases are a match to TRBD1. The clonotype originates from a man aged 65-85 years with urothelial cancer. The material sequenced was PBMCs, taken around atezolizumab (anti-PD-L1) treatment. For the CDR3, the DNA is TGTGCCAGCAGCAGGACAGGGAACACCGGGGAGCTGTTTTTT. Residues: CASSRTGNTGELFF.